In this sample, the clone carrying this T cell receptor beta chain turned up once. V lost 2 bases, J lost 4 bases, and 12 bases lay in between. This CDR3 has 14 residues. The V gene's germline CDR1 is SGHTA and CDR2 FQGTGA. The sample is drawn from a study of cytotoxic CD8 clonotypes in ibrutinib-treated CLL. Using immunoSEQ multiplex PCR, the repertoire was profiled, and TCRdb retains in-frame clones only, with some absent. The repertoire holds roughly 250,000 clones, with under 80% as singletons. Genomic DNA in an amount of around 1.8 micrograms was extracted from cryopreserved PBMCs and used for the preparation of TCR beta libraries.

This specimen consisted of PBMCs, obtained after 24 months of ibrutinib treatment. The V gene is TRBV7-3, the J gene TRBJ2-7; D unclear. The sequence came from a human donor with chronic lymphocytic leukemia. CDR3: CASSLSKASYEQYF. CDR3 in DNA: TGTGCCAGCAGCTTATCCAAGGCTTCTTACGAGCAGTACTTC.